Given below is one T cell receptor beta chain in context. Its target is unknown. These data belong to a study of molecular identifiers for immune sequencing clone quantification. Overall study findings and caveats: Naive cells had under 1% of molecules in clones above 20 RNA copies, effectors over 97%. Highly expanded clone sizes could be underestimated by identical TCR molecules sharing a barcode.

CD8+CD4-CCR7+CD45RA+ sorting gave the naive CD8 T cells. The CDR3 runs to 11 residues. V was clipped by 7 bases and J by 7 bases, with 10 bases between them. The germline V gene encodes CDR1 LNHDA and CDR2 SQIVND (reference sequence). Previously described methods with listed TCR primers produced the bulk TCR libraries. From the PCR reads, TCRdb called clonotypes with MiXCR, one entry per CDR3 protein. The sample has just under 650,000 distinct CDR3 sequences; 20% are singletons. The chain recombines TRBV19 with TRBJ1-1; D is undetermined. Sequencing was done on a sample of naive CD8+ T cells from blood, with Jurkat cell RNA spiked in. Specified subset: FACS-sorted CD8+CD4-CCR7+CD45RA+ naive T cells. This clonotype originated in a human donor in good health. Some libraries in this study had Jurkat cell RNA spiked in. The CDR3 sequence is CASKDGFEAFF. CDR3 DNA sequence: TGTGCCAGTAAGGACGGTTTTGAAGCTTTCTTT.